This T cell receptor (beta chain) originates from a study of blood T cell repertoires in COVID-19. Study as a whole: Samples taken during acute and convalescent COVID-19 were collected in the United States, Italy and Spain. PBMCs, B-cell-depleted T cells, or T cells provided the cDNA or gDNA that made up the material.

The CDR3 totals 15 residues. Germline CDR1 SGHAT, CDR2 FQNNGV. With V trimmed by 5 bases and J by 3 bases, 7 bases remained unmatched. Original handling: Nucleated cell number was recorded as an estimate derived from reference gene primer amplification. Sequencing used immunoSEQ multiplex PCR; TCRdb keeps in-frame clones, though not all of them. That table is the source of V, J and clone size, and D and trimming were worked out from the DNA. This table holds some 250,000 clones, around three quarters found once. This clonotype was obtained from a woman aged 80 or older with acute or convalescent COVID-19. The chain recombines TRBV11-2 with TRBJ2-7, with 10 bases aligning to TRBD2. The sequencing input was peripheral blood. Here the CDR3 reads CASSRSTSGNYEQYF. The CDR3 DNA sequence: TGTGCCAGCAGCCGATCAACTAGCGGGAACTACGAGCAGTACTTC.